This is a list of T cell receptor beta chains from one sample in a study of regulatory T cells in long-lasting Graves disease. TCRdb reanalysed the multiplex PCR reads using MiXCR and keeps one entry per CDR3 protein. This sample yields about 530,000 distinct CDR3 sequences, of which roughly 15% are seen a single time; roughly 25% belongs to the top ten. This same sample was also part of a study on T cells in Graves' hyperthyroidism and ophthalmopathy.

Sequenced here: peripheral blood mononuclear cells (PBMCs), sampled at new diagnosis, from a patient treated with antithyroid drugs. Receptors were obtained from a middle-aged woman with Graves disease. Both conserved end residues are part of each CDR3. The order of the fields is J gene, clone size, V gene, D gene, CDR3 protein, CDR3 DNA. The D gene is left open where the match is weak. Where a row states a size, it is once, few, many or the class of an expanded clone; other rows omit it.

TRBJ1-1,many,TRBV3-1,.,CASAGRNTEAFF,TGTGCCAGTGCCGGCCGTAACACTGAAGCTTTCTTT
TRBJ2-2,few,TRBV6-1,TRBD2,CASSPKAGGSSGELFF,TGTGCCAGCAGTCCAAAAGCGGGGGGCTCCTCCGGGGAGCTGTTTTTT
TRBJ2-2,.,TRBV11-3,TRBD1,CASSLVYRGEHASNTGELFF,TGTGCCAGCAGCTTGGTGTACAGGGGAGAACACGCCTCGAACACCGGGGAGCTGTTTTTT
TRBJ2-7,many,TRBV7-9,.,CASSFSGAGYEQYF,TGTGCCAGCAGCTTTTCGGGGGCAGGCTACGAGCAGTACTTC
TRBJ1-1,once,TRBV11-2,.,CASSILRGEAFF,TGTGCCAGCAGCATCCTTCGGGGGGAGGCTTTCTTT
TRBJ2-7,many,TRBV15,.,CATSRPGGASYEQYF,TGTGCCACCAGCAGACCGGGCGGGGCGTCCTACGAGCAGTACTTC
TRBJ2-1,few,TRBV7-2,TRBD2,CASSLALAAGELINEQFF,TGTGCCAGCAGCTTAGCGCTAGCAGCGGGAGAACTCATCAATGAGCAGTTCTTC
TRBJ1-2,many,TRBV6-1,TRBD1,CASSVGQGSSGYTF,TGTGCCAGCAGTGTCGGACAGGGGAGTAGTGGCTACACCTTC
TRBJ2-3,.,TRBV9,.,CASSVVLGGTDTQYF,TGTGCCAGCAGCGTAGTGTTGGGCGGCACAGATACGCAGTATTTT
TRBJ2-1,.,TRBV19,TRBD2,CASSPWTSGVNEQFF,TGTGCCAGTAGTCCCTGGACTAGCGGGGTAAATGAGCAGTTCTTC
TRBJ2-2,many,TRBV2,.,CASRPPGTDTGELFF,TGTGCCAGCAGACCCCCCGGGACGGACACCGGGGAGCTGTTTTTT
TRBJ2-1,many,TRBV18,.,CASSPIVANEQFF,TGTGCCAGCTCACCTATTGTGGCGAATGAGCAGTTCTTC
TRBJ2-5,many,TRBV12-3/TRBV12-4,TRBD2,CASQAGGETQYF,TGTGCCAGCCAAGCGGGGGGTGAGACCCAGTACTTC
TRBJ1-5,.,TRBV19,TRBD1,CASSISGGREPQHF,TGTGCCAGTAGTATATCAGGGGGCAGGGAGCCCCAGCATTTT
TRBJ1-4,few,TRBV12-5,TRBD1,CASGLSRTGSEKLFF,TGTGCTAGTGGTTTGAGCCGGACAGGGAGTGAAAAACTGTTTTTT
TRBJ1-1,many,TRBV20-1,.,CSALRGGMNTEAFF,TGCAGTGCTCTCAGGGGCGGTATGAACACTGAAGCTTTCTTT
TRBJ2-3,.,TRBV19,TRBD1,CASSAPGQNTDTQYF,TGTGCCAGTAGCGCGCCGGGACAGAACACAGATACGCAGTATTTT
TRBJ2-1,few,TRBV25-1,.,CASSETLRGSYNEQFF,TGTGCCAGCAGTGAAACACTGAGGGGCTCCTACAATGAGCAGTTCTTC
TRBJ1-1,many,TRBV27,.,CASNSGPLSREAFF,TGTGCCAGCAATTCTGGACCGCTCTCCCGTGAAGCTTTCTTT
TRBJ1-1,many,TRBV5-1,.,CASSLRGTRDTEAFF,TGCGCCAGCAGCTTGAGGGGTACAAGGGACACTGAAGCTTTCTTT
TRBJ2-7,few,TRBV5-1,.,CASNPGGTEIYEQYF,TGCGCCAGCAACCCAGGCGGGACAGAGATCTACGAGCAGTACTTC
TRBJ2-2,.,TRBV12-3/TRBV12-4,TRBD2,CASSLELAVNTGELFF,TGTGCCAGCAGTTTAGAACTAGCGGTGAACACCGGGGAGCTGTTTTTT
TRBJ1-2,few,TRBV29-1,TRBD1,CSVDHRGYGYTF,TGCAGCGTTGATCACAGGGGCTATGGCTACACCTTC
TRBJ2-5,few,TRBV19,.,CASSIRAGPETQYF,TGTGCCAGTAGTATCCGGGCAGGGCCCGAGACCCAGTACTTC
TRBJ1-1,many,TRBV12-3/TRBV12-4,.,CASSWAGENTEAFF,TGTGCCAGCAGTTGGGCAGGGGAGAACACTGAAGCTTTCTTT
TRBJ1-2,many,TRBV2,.,CASSALENYGYTF,TGTGCCAGCAGTGCCCTGGAGAACTATGGCTACACCTTC
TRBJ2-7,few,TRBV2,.,CASSEDHYEQYF,TGTGCCAGCAGTGAAGATCACTACGAGCAGTACTTC
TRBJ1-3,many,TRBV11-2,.,CASSSYGNTIYF,TGTGCCAGCAGCTCGTATGGAAACACCATATATTTT
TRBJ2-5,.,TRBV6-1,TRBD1,CASSAPGQKETQYF,TGTGCCAGCAGTGCCCCGGGACAGAAAGAGACCCAGTACTTC
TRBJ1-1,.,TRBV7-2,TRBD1,CASSTQGPNTEAFF,TGTGCCAGCAGCACACAGGGGCCTAACACTGAAGCTTTCTTT
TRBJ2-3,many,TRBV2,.,CASKATASTDTQYF,TGTGCCAGCAAGGCAACAGCTAGCACAGATACGCAGTATTTT
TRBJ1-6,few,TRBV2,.,CASMVDSYNSPLHF,TGTGCCAGCATGGTCGACTCCTATAATTCACCCCTCCACTTT
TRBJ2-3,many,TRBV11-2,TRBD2,CASSLWGLLTDTQYF,TGTGCCAGCAGCTTATGGGGACTACTCACAGATACGCAGTATTTT
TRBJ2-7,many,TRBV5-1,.,CASSLPGAEGEQYF,TGCGCCAGCAGCTTGCCGGGGGCTGAGGGCGAGCAGTACTTC
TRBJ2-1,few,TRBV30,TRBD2,CAWTRAGGPFNEQFF,TGTGCCTGGACCAGGGCGGGGGGGCCTTTCAATGAGCAGTTCTTC
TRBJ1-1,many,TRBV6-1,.,CASSVGGRSRLNTEAFF,TGTGCCAGCAGTGTTGGGGGCAGATCACGATTGAACACTGAAGCTTTCTTT
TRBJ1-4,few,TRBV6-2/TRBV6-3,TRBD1,CASSVPGQGPNEKLFF,TGTGCCAGCAGTGTCCCGGGACAGGGGCCTAATGAAAAACTGTTTTTT
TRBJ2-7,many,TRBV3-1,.,CASSLHGGLTSYEQYF,TGTGCCAGCAGCCTCCACGGGGGGCTTACCTCCTACGAGCAGTACTTC
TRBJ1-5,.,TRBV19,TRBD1,CASSIGGDRETQPQHF,TGTGCCAGTAGTATAGGCGGGGACAGGGAAACTCAGCCCCAGCATTTT
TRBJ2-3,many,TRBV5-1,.,CASSVPNLGSTDTQYF,TGCGCCAGCAGCGTCCCCAATTTAGGCTCCACAGATACGCAGTATTTT
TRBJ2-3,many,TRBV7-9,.,CAIRGETDTQYF,TGTGCCATCAGGGGGGAGACAGATACGCAGTATTTT
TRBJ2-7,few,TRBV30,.,CAWRVPGSSYEQYF,TGTGCCTGGAGGGTACCCGGAAGCTCCTACGAGCAGTACTTC
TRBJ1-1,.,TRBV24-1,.,CGTSDPRVGEAFF,TGTGGCACCAGTGACCCCAGGGTGGGTGAAGCTTTCTTT
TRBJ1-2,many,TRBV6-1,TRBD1,CASSNPGQQYGYTF,TGTGCCAGCAGTAACCCGGGACAGCAATATGGCTACACCTTC
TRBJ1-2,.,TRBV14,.,CASSPWGVGGYTF,TGTGCCAGCAGCCCCTGGGGAGTCGGAGGCTACACCTTC
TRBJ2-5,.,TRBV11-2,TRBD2,CASSQRLAGAETQYF,TGTGCCAGCAGCCAGAGACTAGCGGGGGCTGAGACCCAGTACTTC
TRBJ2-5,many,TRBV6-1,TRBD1,CASSHGQGPYQETQYF,TGTGCCAGCAGTCATGGACAGGGGCCTTACCAAGAGACCCAGTACTTC
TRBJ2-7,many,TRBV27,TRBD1,CASSLSGQGSYEQYF,TGTGCCAGCAGTTTATCCGGACAGGGTTCCTACGAGCAGTACTTC
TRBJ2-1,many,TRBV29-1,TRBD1,CSVTGTVHNEQFF,TGCAGCGTCACCGGGACAGTCCACAATGAGCAGTTCTTC
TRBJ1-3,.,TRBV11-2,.,CASSLTPGGPGNTIYF,TGTGCCAGCAGCTTAACACCTGGGGGGCCTGGAAACACCATATATTTT
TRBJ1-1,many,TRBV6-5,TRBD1,CASSYRPGTVMNTEAFF,TGTGCCAGCAGTTACCGTCCCGGGACAGTCATGAACACTGAAGCTTTCTTT
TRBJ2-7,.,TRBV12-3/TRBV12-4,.,CASSLGPGGRPHEQYF,TGTGCCAGCAGTTTAGGGCCCGGGGGTCGGCCTCACGAGCAGTACTTC
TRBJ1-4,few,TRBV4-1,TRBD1,CASSQDRADRVEKLFF,TGCGCCAGCAGCCAAGATCGGGCGGACAGGGTCGAAAAACTGTTTTTT